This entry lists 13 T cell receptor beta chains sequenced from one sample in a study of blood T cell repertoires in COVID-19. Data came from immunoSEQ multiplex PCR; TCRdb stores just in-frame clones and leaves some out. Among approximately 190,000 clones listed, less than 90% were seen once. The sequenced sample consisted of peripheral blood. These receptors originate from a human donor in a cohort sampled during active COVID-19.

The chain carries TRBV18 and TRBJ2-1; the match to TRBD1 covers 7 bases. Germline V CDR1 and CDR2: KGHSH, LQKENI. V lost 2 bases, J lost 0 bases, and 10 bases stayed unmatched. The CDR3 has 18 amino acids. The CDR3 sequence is CASSPWQGVVGSYNEQFF. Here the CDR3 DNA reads TGTGCCAGCTCACCATGGCAGGGGGTTGTGGGCTCCTACAATGAGCAGTTCTTC.

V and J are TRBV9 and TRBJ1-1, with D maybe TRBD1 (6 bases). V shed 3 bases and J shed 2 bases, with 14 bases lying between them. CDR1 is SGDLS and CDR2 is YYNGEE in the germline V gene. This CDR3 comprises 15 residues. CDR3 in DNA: TGTGCCAGCAGCGCAATGGCAGGGGCTAACACTGAAGCTTTCTTT. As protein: CASSAMAGANTEAFF.

CDR3 loop: CASSYSGGRSPDTQYF. As DNA, the CDR3 is TGTGCCAGCAGTTACAGCGGCGGGAGGTCCCCAGATACGCAGTATTTT. The chain has TRBV6-2 or TRBV6-3 and TRBJ2-3, with TRBD2 matching over 8 bases. CDR1 and CDR2 from the germline V gene are MNHEY and SVGEGT. After removal of 2 bases from V and 4 bases from J, the junction contained 8 bases not matched to a gene. CDR3 length equals 16 residues.

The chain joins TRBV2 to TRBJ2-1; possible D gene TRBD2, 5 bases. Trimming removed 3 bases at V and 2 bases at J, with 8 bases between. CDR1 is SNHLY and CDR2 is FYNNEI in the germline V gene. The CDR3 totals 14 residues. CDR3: CASSEASPYNEQFF. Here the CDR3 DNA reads TGTGCCAGCAGTGAGGCTAGCCCCTACAATGAGCAGTTCTTC.

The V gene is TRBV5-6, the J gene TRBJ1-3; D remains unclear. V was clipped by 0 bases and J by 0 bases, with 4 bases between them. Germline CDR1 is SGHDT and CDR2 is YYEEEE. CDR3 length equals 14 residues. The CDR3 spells CASSLVGSGNTIYF. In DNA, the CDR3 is TGTGCCAGCAGCTTGGTCGGCTCTGGAAACACCATATATTTT.

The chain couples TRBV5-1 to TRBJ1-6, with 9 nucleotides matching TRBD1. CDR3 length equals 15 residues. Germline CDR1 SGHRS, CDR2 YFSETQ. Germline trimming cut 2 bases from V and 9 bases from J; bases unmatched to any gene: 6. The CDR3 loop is CASSLATGGSSPLHF. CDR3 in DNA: TGCGCCAGCAGCTTAGCGACAGGGGGAAGTTCACCCCTCCACTTT.

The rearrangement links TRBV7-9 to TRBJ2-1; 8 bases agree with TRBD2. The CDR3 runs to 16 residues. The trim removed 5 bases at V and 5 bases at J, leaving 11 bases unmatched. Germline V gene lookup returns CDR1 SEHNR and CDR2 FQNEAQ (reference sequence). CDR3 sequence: CASSLSRGGQDNEQFF. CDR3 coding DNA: TGTGCCAGCAGCCTAAGTCGGGGGGGCCAGGACAATGAGCAGTTCTTC. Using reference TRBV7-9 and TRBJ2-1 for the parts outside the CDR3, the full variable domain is DTGVSQNPRHKITKRGQNVTFRCDPISEHNRLYWYRQTLGQGPEFLTYFQNEAQLEKSRLLSDRFSAERPKGSFSTLEIQRTEQGDSAMYLCASSLSRGGQDNEQFFGPGTRLTVL.

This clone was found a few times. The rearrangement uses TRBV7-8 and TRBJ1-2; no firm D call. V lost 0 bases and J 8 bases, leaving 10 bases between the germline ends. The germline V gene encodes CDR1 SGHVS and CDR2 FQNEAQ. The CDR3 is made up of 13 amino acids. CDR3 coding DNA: TGTGCCAGCAGCTTAGCACGCGGTAGCGGCTACACCTTC. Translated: CASSLARGSGYTF.

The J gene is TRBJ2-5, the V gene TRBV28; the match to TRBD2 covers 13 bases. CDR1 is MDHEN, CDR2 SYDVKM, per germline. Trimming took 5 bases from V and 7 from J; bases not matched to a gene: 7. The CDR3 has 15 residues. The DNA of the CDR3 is TGTGCCAGCAGTCCATGGACTAGCGGGAGAACGACCCAGTACTTC. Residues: CASSPWTSGRTTQYF.

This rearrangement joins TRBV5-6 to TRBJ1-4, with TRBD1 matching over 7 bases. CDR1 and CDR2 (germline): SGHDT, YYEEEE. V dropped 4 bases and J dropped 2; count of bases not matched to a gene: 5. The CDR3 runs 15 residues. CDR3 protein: CASSRRRGTNEKLFF. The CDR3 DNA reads TGTGCCAGCAGCCGACGCAGGGGGACTAATGAAAAACTGTTTTTT.

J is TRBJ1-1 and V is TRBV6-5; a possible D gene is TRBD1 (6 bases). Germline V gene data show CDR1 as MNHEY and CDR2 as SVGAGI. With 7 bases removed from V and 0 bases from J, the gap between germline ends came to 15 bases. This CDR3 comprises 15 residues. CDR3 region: CASKLLGDMNTEAFF. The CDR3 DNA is TGTGCCAGCAAGTTACTTGGGGACATGAACACTGAAGCTTTCTTT.

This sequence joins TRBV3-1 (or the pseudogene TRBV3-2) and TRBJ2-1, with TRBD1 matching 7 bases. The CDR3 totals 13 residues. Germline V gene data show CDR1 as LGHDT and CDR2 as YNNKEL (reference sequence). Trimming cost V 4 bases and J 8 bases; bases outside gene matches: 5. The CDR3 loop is CASSRSTGDEQFF. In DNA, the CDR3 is TGTGCCAGCAGCCGATCCACAGGGGATGAGCAGTTCTTC.

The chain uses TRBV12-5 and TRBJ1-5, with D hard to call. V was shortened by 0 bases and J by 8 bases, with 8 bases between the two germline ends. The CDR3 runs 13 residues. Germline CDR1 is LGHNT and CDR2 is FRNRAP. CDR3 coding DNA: TGTGCTAGTGGTTTGGTACTGGGCGAGCCCCAGCATTTT. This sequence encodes CASGLVLGEPQHF.